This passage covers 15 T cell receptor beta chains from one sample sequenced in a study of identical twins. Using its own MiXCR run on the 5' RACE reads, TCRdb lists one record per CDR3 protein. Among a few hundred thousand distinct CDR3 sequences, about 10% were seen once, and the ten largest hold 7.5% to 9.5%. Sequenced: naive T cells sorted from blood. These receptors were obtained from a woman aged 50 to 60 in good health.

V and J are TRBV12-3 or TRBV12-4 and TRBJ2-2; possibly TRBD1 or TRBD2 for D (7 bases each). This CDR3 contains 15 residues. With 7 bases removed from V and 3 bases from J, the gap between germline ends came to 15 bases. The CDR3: CASKRDRDYTGELFF. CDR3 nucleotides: TGTGCCAGCAAGCGGGACAGAGATTACACCGGGGAGCTGTTTTTT.

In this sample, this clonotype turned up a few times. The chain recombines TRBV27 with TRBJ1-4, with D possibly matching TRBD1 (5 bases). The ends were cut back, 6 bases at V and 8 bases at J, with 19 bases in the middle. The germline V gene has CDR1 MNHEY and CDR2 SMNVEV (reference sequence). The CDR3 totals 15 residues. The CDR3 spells CASSPQGPLGEKLFF. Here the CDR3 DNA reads TGTGCCAGCAGCCCTCAGGGTCCCCTAGGAGAAAAACTGTTTTTT.

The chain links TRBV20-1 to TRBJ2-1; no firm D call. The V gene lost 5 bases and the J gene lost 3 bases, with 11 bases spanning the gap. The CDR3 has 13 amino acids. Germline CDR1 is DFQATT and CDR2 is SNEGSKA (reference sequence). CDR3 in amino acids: CSAHDNYYNEQFF. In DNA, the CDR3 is TGCAGTGCTCACGACAACTACTACAATGAGCAGTTCTTC.

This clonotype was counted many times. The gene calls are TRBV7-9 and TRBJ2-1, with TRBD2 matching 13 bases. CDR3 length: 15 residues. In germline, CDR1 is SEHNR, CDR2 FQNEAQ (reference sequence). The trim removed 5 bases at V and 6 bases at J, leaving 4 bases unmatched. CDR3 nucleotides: TGTGCCAGCAGCCCTCGACTAGCGGGGGGCAATGAGCAGTTCTTC. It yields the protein CASSPRLAGGNEQFF. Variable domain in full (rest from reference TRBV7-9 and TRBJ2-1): DTGVSQNPRHKITKRGQNVTFRCDPISEHNRLYWYRQTLGQGPEFLTYFQNEAQLEKSRLLSDRFSAERPKGSFSTLEIQRTEQGDSAMYLCASSPRLAGGNEQFFGPGTRLTVL.

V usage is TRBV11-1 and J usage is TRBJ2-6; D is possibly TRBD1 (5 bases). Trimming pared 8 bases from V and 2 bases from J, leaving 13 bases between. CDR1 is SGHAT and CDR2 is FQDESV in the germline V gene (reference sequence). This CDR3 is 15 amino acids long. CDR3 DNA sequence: TGTGCCAGCCGTCAAACAGGCACTGGGGCCAACGTCCTGACTTTC. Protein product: CASRQTGTGANVLTF.

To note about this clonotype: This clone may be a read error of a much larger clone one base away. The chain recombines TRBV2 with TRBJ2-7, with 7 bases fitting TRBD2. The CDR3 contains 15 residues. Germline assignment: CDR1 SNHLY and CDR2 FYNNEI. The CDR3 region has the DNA TGTGCCATCAGTGAGAGCCCTAGCGGTCACTACGAGCAGTACGTC. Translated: CAISESPSGHYEQYV.

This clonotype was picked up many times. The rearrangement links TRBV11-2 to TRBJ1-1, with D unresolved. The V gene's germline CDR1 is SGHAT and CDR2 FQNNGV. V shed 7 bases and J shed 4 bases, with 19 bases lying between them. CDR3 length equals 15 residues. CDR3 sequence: CASTHIGLRGTEAFF. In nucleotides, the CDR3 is TGTGCCAGCACCCATATCGGGCTCCGGGGCACTGAAGCTTTCTTT.

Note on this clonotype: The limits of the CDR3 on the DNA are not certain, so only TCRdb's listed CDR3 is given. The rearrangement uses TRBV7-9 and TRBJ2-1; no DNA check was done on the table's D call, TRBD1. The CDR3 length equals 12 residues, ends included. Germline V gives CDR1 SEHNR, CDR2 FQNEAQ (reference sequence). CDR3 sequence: CASSFGTGNPFF.

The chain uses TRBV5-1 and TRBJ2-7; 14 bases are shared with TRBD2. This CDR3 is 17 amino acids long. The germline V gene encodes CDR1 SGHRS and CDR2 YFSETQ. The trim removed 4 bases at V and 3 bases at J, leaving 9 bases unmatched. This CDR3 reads CASSVVPGTSGSYEQYF. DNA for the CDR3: TGCGCCAGCAGCGTGGTACCGGGGACTAGCGGGAGCTACGAGCAGTACTTC.

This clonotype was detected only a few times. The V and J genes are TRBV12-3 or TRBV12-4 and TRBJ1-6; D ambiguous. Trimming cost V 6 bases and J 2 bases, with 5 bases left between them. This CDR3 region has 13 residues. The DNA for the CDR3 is TGTGCCAGCAGCCCAGCCTATAATTCACCCCTCCACTTT. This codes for CASSPAYNSPLHF.

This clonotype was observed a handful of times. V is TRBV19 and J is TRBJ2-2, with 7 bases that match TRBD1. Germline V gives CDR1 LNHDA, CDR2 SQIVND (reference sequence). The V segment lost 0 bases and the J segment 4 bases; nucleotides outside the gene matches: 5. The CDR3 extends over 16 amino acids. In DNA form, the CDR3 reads TGTGCCAGTAGTATAGATCCCGGGACAGTCACCGGGGAGCTGTTTTTT. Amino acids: CASSIDPGTVTGELFF. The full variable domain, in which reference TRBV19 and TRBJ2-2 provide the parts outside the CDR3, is DGGITQSPKYLFRKEGQNVTLSCEQNLNHDAMYWYRQDPGQGLRLIYYSQIVNDFQKGDIAEGYSVSREKKESFPLTVTSAQKNPTAFYLCASSIDPGTVTGELFFGEGSRLTVL.

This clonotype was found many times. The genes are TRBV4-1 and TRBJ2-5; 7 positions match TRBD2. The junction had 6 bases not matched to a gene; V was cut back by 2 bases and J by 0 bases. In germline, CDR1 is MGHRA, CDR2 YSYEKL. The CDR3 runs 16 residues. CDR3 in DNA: TGCGCCAGCAGCCAACCGGGACTAAAGAACCAAGAGACCCAGTACTTC. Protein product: CASSQPGLKNQETQYF.

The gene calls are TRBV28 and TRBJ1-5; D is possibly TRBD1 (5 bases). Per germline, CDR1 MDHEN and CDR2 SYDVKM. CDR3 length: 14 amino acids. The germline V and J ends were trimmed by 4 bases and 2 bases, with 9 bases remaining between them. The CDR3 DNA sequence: TGTGCCAGCAGTTACAGGCGTCGCAATCAGCCCCAGCATTTT. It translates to CASSYRRRNQPQHF.

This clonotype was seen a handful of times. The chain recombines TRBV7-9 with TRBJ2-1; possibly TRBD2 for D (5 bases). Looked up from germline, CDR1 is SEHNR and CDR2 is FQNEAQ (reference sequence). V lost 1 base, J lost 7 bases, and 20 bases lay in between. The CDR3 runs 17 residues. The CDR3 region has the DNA TGTGCCAGCAGCTTAGTGATCGGGATTCTCGCTGCTAATGAGCAGTTCTTC. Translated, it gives CASSLVIGILAANEQFF.

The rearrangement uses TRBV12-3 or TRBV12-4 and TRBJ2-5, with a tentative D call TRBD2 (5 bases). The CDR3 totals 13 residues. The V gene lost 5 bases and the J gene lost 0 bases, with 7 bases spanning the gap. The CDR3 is CASSTADQETQYF. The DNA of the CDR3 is TGTGCCAGCAGTACAGCGGACCAAGAGACCCAGTACTTC.